This TCR beta chain was documented in a study of a mutant IDH1 vaccine in newly diagnosed glioma. Described time point: baseline, week 1 (first vaccination visit). As to treatment: pre-vaccination baseline after standard-of-care therapy. V shed 5 bases and J 6 bases; nucleotides not matched to a gene: 7. This CDR3 comprises 15 residues. Germline loops: CDR1 PRHDT, CDR2 FYEKMQ (reference sequence). The protocol was immunoSEQ multiplex PCR, while the TCRdb copy is restricted to in-frame clones and leaves out a portion. Among tens of thousands of clones listed, 70% to 80% were seen once. The input for sequencing was PBMCs, taken from a glioma patient treated with radiotherapy, temozolomide or both. V is TRBV13 and J is TRBJ2-1, with 10 bases matching TRBD1. This clonotype originated in a woman aged 40 to 55 with glioma. The CDR3 region has the DNA TGTGCCAGCAGCCCCGGGGGACAGGGGACCAATGAGCAGTTCTTC. Residues: CASSPGGQGTNEQFF.